The next 17 T cell receptor beta chains were all read from a single sample in a study of blood T cells in healthy people across ages. Primers used in a second PCR of roughly 7 to 11 cycles were a sample-barcoded 5' primer and a J-beta primer mix. MiXCR was run by TCRdb on the 5' RACE reads, yielding one entry per CDR3 protein. This table has 710,000 or so distinct CDR3 sequences, approximately 22% appearing once. Specimen: blood. The receptors were sampled from a man between 65 and 80 years old in good health.

The V and J genes are TRBV4-3 and TRBJ2-3; tentative D call: TRBD2 (5 bases). Germline lookup yields CDR1 LGHNA and CDR2 YSLEER. Trimming removed 1 base from V and 1 base from J, with 12 bases in between. The CDR3 loop spans 16 amino acids. CDR3 in DNA: TGCGCCAGCAGCCAAGGGACTCTCGGAGGCACAGATACGCAGTATTTT. This encodes CASSQGTLGGTDTQYF.

This clonotype was detected only a few times. V gene TRBV12-3 or TRBV12-4 combines with J gene TRBJ1-1, with no clear D. V gave up 5 bases and J gave up 7 bases, with 20 bases separating them. CDR3 length: 15 residues. The CDR3 sequence: CASSTASVSASEAFF. The DNA of the CDR3 is TGTGCCAGCAGTACGGCATCGGTTAGTGCGAGTGAAGCTTTCTTT.

This chain joins TRBV5-1 and TRBJ2-1, with unresolved D. The V end lost 5 bases, the J end lost 0 bases, and 6 bases lay between the germline ends. Germline CDR1 and CDR2: SGHRS and YFSETQ. CDR3 size: 13 residues. The CDR3 nucleotides read TGCGCCAGCAGTATGGTCTCCTACAATGAGCAGTTCTTC. Protein product: CASSMVSYNEQFF.

This clonotype has only a few counts. The rearrangement links TRBV6-6 to TRBJ1-3; the D gene is possibly TRBD1 (5 bases). Germline values: CDR1 MNHNY, CDR2 SVGAGI (reference sequence). Between the trimmed V and J ends, which lost 7 bases and 0 bases, there was a span of 10 bases. CDR3 length equals 14 residues. The CDR3 loop reads CASKNGGSGNTIYF. For the CDR3, the DNA is TGTGCCAGCAAAAACGGGGGCTCTGGAAACACCATATATTTT.

The chain has TRBV12-3 or TRBV12-4 and TRBJ1-6, with a tentative D call TRBD1 (6 bases). Trimming left V 5 bases short and J 10 bases short, with 18 bases between. This CDR3 is built from 15 residues. As DNA, the CDR3 is TGTGCCAGCAGTCCAGGGGCAGCTAACGGGTCACCCCTCCACTTT. This codes for CASSPGAANGSPLHF.

In its sample, this clonotype was seen a few times. The chain carries TRBV20-1 and TRBJ2-1, with 11 bases aligning to TRBD2. Trimming cost V 3 bases and J 6 bases; bases outside gene matches: 4. This CDR3 has 14 amino acids. The germline V gene has CDR1 DFQATT and CDR2 SNEGSKA (reference sequence). CDR3 region: CSARRTSGSNEQFF. As DNA, the CDR3 is TGCAGTGCTAGGCGAACTAGCGGGAGCAATGAGCAGTTCTTC.

In this sample, this clonotype turned up a few times. This chain links TRBV5-8 with TRBJ1-5; TRBD1 matches 8 bases. Germline V gives CDR1 SGHTS, CDR2 YDEGEE. This CDR3 region has 17 residues. With 1 base clipped from V and 2 bases from J, the junction kept 8 bases outside the gene matches. The CDR3 DNA follows: TGTGCCAGCAGCTTGATAATGGACAGGGCGGGCAATCAGCCCCAGCATTTT. Amino acids: CASSLIMDRAGNQPQHF.

This clonotype was detected only a few times. The rearrangement uses TRBV20-1 and TRBJ2-7; possibly TRBD2 for D (6 bases). V was pared by 6 bases and J by 4 bases, with 13 bases between. Germline CDR1 reads DFQATT; CDR2 reads SNEGSKA (reference sequence). The CDR3 length is 12 residues. DNA of the CDR3: TGCAGTGCGCCGACTAGTTTTTACGAGCAGTACTTC. Amino acids: CSAPTSFYEQYF.

This clonotype occurred a few times. The gene calls are TRBV4-3 and TRBJ2-1; TRBD2 agrees at 14 bases. CDR1 and CDR2 (germline): LGHNA, YSLEER. The CDR3 length is 22 residues. Trimming at V came to 0 bases and at J to 5 bases, leaving 18 bases not matched to a gene. The chain's CDR3 is CASSQDIFPTRTSGRWDNEQFF. The CDR3 DNA follows: TGCGCCAGCAGCCAAGATATTTTTCCGACGAGGACTAGCGGGAGGTGGGACAATGAGCAGTTCTTC.

The genes are TRBV7-2 and TRBJ2-5; D is perhaps TRBD1 or TRBD2 (6 bases each). The CDR3 runs 16 residues. Looked up from germline, CDR1 is SGHTA and CDR2 is FQGNSA. V lost 1 base and J 6 bases, leaving 18 bases between the germline ends. CDR3 coding DNA: TGTGCCAGCAGCTTAGTCAGGGGACTTGACTGGAAGACCCAGTACTTC. Amino acid sequence: CASSLVRGLDWKTQYF.

A remark on this clonotype: A read error may produce the germline difference seen at one junction end. This chain joins TRBV6-2 or TRBV6-3 and TRBJ1-4; D remains unclear. The germline CDR1 and CDR2 sequences are MNHEY and SVGEGT. CDR3 length: 16 residues. CDR3: CASTYRRLTTNGKLFF. CDR3 nucleotide sequence: TGTGCCAGCACCTACAGACGGCTAACAACTAATGGAAAACTGTTTTTT.

The CDR3 DNA is TGCAGTGCTAGAGGCCCCCCCGGCTACGAGCAGTACTTC. It yields the protein CSARGPPGYEQYF. The genes are TRBV20-1 and TRBJ2-5, with D unclear. Near its end, the DNA agrees better with TRBJ2-7, so the J call may be wrong. CDR1 is DFQATT and CDR2 is SNEGSKA in the germline V gene (reference sequence). This CDR3 spans 13 amino acids.

In DNA form, the CDR3 reads TGTGCCAGCAGCCGCAACGGGGAGCAGTACTTC. Translation: CASSRNGEQYF. The V call is TRBV12-3 or TRBV12-4, the J call TRBJ2-7; D is uncertain. This CDR3 region has 11 residues. V gave up 6 bases and J gave up 7 bases, with 10 bases separating them.

This clonotype showed up just a few times. This rearrangement joins TRBV5-1 to TRBJ2-3; TRBD1 or TRBD2 may be the D gene (5 bases each). With 2 bases removed from V and 6 bases from J, the gap between germline ends came to 10 bases. This CDR3 comprises 13 residues. Germline CDR1 reads SGHRS; CDR2 reads YFSETQ. The CDR3 DNA is TGCGCCAGCAGCTTCGGGGACGAGGATACGCAGTATTTT. It encodes CASSFGDEDTQYF.

CDR3 bases: TGCAGTGCTAGAGCCGTCGGTCAGCCCCAGCATTTT. This encodes CSARAVGQPQHF. The V call is TRBV20-1, the J call TRBJ1-5; D not resolved. Germline values: CDR1 DFQATT, CDR2 SNEGSKA (reference sequence). V shed 1 base and J shed 6 bases, with 7 bases lying between them. There are 12 residues in the CDR3.

This clonotype has a count of ten or more. V gene TRBV3-1 combines with J gene TRBJ1-2; 10 nucleotides line up with TRBD1. The germline V gene encodes CDR1 LGHDT and CDR2 YNNKEL (reference sequence). The CDR3 consists of 14 residues. V shed 8 bases, J shed 4 bases, and the junction held 7 bases outside the gene matches. Here the CDR3 reads CASRSGQGSYGYTF. Written as DNA, the CDR3 is TGTGCCAGCCGGTCGGGACAGGGGTCCTATGGCTACACCTTC.

This clonotype came up many times. For the CDR3, the DNA is TGCAGCGTTGTAGCGGAAGGCAGCTACGAGCAGTACGTC. This encodes CSVVAEGSYEQYV. The chain couples TRBV29-1 to TRBJ2-5; a possible D gene is TRBD2 (6 bases). The J call may be wrong; the DNA end is better matched by TRBJ2-7. Germline lookup yields CDR1 SQVTM and CDR2 ANQGSEA. The CDR3 spans 13 residues.